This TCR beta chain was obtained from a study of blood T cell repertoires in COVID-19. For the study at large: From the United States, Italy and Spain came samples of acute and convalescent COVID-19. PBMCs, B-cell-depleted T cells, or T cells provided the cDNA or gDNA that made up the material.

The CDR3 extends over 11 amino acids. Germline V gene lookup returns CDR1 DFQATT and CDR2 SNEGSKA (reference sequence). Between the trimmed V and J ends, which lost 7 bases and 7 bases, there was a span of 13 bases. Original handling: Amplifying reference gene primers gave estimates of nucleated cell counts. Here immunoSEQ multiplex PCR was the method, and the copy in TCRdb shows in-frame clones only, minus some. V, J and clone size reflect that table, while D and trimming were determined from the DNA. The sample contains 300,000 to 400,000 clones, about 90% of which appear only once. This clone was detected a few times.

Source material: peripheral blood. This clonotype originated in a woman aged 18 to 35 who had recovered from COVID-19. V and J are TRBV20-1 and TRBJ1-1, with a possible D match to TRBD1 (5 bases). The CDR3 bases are TGCAGTGGAAGCCCAGGGCTTGAAGCTTTCTTT. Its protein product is CSGSPGLEAFF.